These 25 T cell receptor beta chains came from one sample sequenced in a study of a mutant IDH1 vaccine in newly diagnosed glioma. What these receptors recognize is not known. Clones were read by immunoSEQ multiplex PCR, and TCRdb kept only the in-frame ones, dropping some. The table lists about 65,000 clones, approximately 80% of them singletons. Regarding time point: week 35, safety follow-up. In the vaccine, a single dose held 300 ug of the mutant IDH1 20-mer peptide, along with topical imiquimod. Specimen: PBMCs, collected from a glioma patient whose treatment included an IDH1 peptide vaccine. Every receptor here comes from a middle-aged man with glioma.

The V gene is TRBV5-4, the J gene TRBJ1-2; 10 bases are a match to TRBD1. Trimming removed 5 bases from V and 3 bases from J; junction bases left unmatched: 1. The CDR3 loop spans 13 amino acids. Germline CDR1 is SGHNT and CDR2 is YYREEE (reference sequence). Here the CDR3 DNA reads TGTGCCAGCAGAGGACAGGGGGACTATGGCTACACCTTC. Its protein is CASRGQGDYGYTF.

This sequence joins TRBV5-6 and TRBJ1-3; 7 bases align to TRBD1. V shed 4 bases and J 1 base; nucleotides not matched to a gene: 14. Germline loops: CDR1 SGHDT, CDR2 YYEEEE. This CDR3 has 18 residues. CDR3 residues: CASSGIPGTETSGNTIYF. In DNA, the CDR3 is TGTGCCAGCAGCGGAATACCCGGGACAGAGACTTCTGGAAACACCATATATTTT.

The rearrangement uses TRBV30 and TRBJ1-6; a weak D match, TRBD1 (5 bases). This CDR3 contains 14 residues. The germline V and J ends were trimmed by 3 bases and 7 bases, with 13 bases remaining between them. The germline V gene encodes CDR1 GTSNPN and CDR2 SVGIG (reference sequence). The CDR3 here is CAWSPGRVNSPLHF. CDR3 in DNA: TGTGCCTGGAGCCCGGGACGGGTAAATTCACCCCTCCACTTT.

This clone was found a few times. This chain connects TRBV5-4 to TRBJ1-1, with 9 bases that match TRBD1. The CDR3 is 16 amino acids. The junction had 11 bases not matched to a gene; V was cut back by 4 bases and J by 4 bases. In germline, CDR1 is SGHNT, CDR2 YYREEE (reference sequence). This CDR3 reads CASSKDRGRSVTEAFF. The CDR3 DNA follows: TGTGCCAGCAGCAAGGACAGGGGAAGAAGTGTCACTGAAGCTTTCTTT.

J is TRBJ1-2 and V is TRBV28; TRBD1 aligns across 8 bases. Trimming took 11 bases from V and 4 from J; bases not matched to a gene: 6. CDR1 is MDHEN, CDR2 SYDVKM, per germline. The CDR3 is 12 residues long. The CDR3 DNA sequence: TGTGCCGGCAAGGACAGGGTCTATGGCTACACCTTC. Its translation is CAGKDRVYGYTF.

The rearrangement joins TRBV4-2 to TRBJ2-5; 8 nucleotides agree with TRBD2. Germline V gene lookup returns CDR1 LGHNA and CDR2 YNFKEQ. The V segment lost 3 bases and the J segment 4 bases; nucleotides outside the gene matches: 13. The CDR3 extends over 17 amino acids. The CDR3 loop is CASSQAAMGGGRETQYF. The CDR3 bases are TGTGCCAGCAGCCAGGCCGCCATGGGCGGGGGGAGAGAGACCCAGTACTTC.

The gene calls are TRBV5-4 and TRBJ1-1; weak D call: TRBD1 (6 bases). With 1 base removed from V and 8 bases from J, the gap between germline ends came to 9 bases. Germline V gene sequence: CDR1 SGHNT, CDR2 YYREEE (reference sequence). The CDR3 consists of 12 residues. CDR3: CASSLWGQEAFF. Here the CDR3 DNA reads TGTGCCAGCAGCTTGTGGGGACAAGAAGCTTTCTTT. The full variable domain, rest sourced from reference TRBV5-4 and TRBJ1-1, is ETGVTQSPTHLIKTRGQQVTLRCSSQSGHNTVSWYQQALGQGPQFIFQYYREEENGRGNFPPRFSGLQFPNYSSELNVNALELDDSALYLCASSLWGQEAFFGQGTRLTVV.

The J gene is TRBJ2-1, the V gene TRBV5-1; 9 nucleotides agree with TRBD2. Trimming took 3 bases from V and 0 from J; bases not matched to a gene: 7. The germline V gene has CDR1 SGHRS and CDR2 YFSETQ. The CDR3 runs 17 residues. CDR3 bases: TGCGCCAGCAGCTCCCTCCTTAGCGGGGGCTCCTACAATGAGCAGTTCTTC. Translation: CASSSLLSGGSYNEQFF.

The rearrangement uses TRBV6-5 and TRBJ1-5, with 7 bases fitting TRBD1. The germline V gene encodes CDR1 MNHEY and CDR2 SVGAGI. The CDR3 runs 15 residues. The ends lost 4 bases at V and 3 bases at J; junction bases unmatched: 6. CDR3 region: CASSFSGGANQPQHF. The CDR3 DNA is TGTGCCAGCAGTTTTTCAGGGGGTGCCAATCAGCCCCAGCATTTT.

The rearrangement joins TRBV5-4 to TRBJ2-7, with D hard to call. Per the germline V gene, CDR1 is SGHNT and CDR2 is YYREEE (reference sequence). The V end was cut by 3 bases, the J end by 7 bases, with 20 bases between. This CDR3 is 15 amino acids long. This CDR3 is CASSYSTWGLGEQYF. For the CDR3, the DNA is TGTGCCAGCAGCTACTCCACGTGGGGTTTGGGGGAGCAGTACTTC.

This chain uses TRBV7-8 with TRBJ2-1; 15 nucleotides align to TRBD2. The length of the CDR3 is 14 residues. Trimming took 8 bases from V and 8 from J; bases not matched to a gene: 4. CDR1 and CDR2 (germline): SGHVS, FQNEAQ. CDR3 sequence reads: CASSGLAGGYEQFF. In DNA form, the CDR3 reads TGTGCCAGCTCCGGACTAGCGGGAGGGTATGAGCAGTTCTTC.

This clone was picked up one time. This sequence joins TRBV10-3 and TRBJ2-3; 7 positions agree with TRBD2. Germline-derived CDR1 and CDR2 are ENHRY and SYGVKD. V shed 3 bases, J shed 1 base, and the junction held 4 bases outside the gene matches. The CDR3 extends over 15 amino acids. In DNA, the CDR3 is TGTGCCATCAGTGAAACTAGCGAAGGCACAGATACGCAGTATTTT. This sequence encodes CAISETSEGTDTQYF.

This clone showed up just a few times. CDR3 sequence (DNA): TGTGCCAGCAGTAGCGTTGGGGGCGGCAATCAGCCCCAGCATTTT. Translated, it gives CASSSVGGGNQPQHF. The rearrangement joins TRBV6-5 to TRBJ1-5; D may be TRBD1 (6 bases). The germline gives CDR1 MNHEY, CDR2 SVGAGI. V shed 5 bases and J shed 2 bases, with 13 bases lying between them. The CDR3 sequence is 15 residues long.

V gene TRBV5-6 combines with J gene TRBJ1-1; a possible D gene is TRBD1 (6 bases). This CDR3 is 14 amino acids long. From germline, CDR1 is SGHDT and CDR2 YYEEEE. V was pared by 2 bases and J by 4 bases, with 12 bases between. CDR3: CASSFLGAGTEAFF. DNA for the CDR3: TGTGCCAGCAGCTTCCTGGGGGCGGGCACTGAAGCTTTCTTT.

The rearrangement uses TRBV9 and TRBJ1-1; no clear D gene. Trimming left V 0 bases short and J 1 base short, with 4 bases between. The CDR3 length is 13 residues. Germline values: CDR1 SGDLS, CDR2 YYNGEE. The CDR3 nucleotides read TGTGCCAGCAGCGTAGTCACGAACACTGAAGCTTTCTTT. It yields the protein CASSVVTNTEAFF. The variable domain in full, completed from reference TRBV9 and TRBJ1-1, reads DSGVTQTPKHLITATGQRVTLRCSPRSGDLSVYWYQQSLDQGLQFLIQYYNGEERAKGNILERFSAQQFPDLHSELNLSSLELGDSALYFCASSVVTNTEAFFGQGTRLTVV.

The rearrangement joins TRBV5-1 to TRBJ1-1, with D possibly TRBD1 on 6 matching bases. Trimming removed 3 bases at V and 1 base at J, with 16 bases between. In germline, CDR1 is SGHRS, CDR2 YFSETQ. This CDR3 contains 16 residues. The CDR3 bases are TGCGCCAGCAGCTCCACACCCGGGGGGCCGAACACTGAAGCTTTCTTT. The encoded protein is CASSSTPGGPNTEAFF.

The DNA for the CDR3 is TGTGCCAGCACCGCCGTGGGGGGCACAGATACGCAGTATTTT. It specifies CASTAVGGTDTQYF. The V and J genes are TRBV2 and TRBJ2-3; perhaps D is TRBD1 or TRBD2 (5 bases each). Looked up from germline, CDR1 is SNHLY and CDR2 is FYNNEI. V was cut by 7 bases and J by 1 base, with 12 bases left in between. CDR3 length: 14 residues.

CDR3 DNA: TGTGCCAGCAGATCTCCAGGGGACCTCCAGCCCCAGCATTTT. Its translation is CASRSPGDLQPQHF. The V gene is TRBV28, the J gene TRBJ1-5; weak D call: TRBD1 (6 bases). The CDR3 spans 14 residues. Germline V CDR1 and CDR2: MDHEN, SYDVKM. Between the trimmed V and J ends, which lost 6 bases and 7 bases, there was a span of 16 bases.

This sequence joins TRBV28 and TRBJ1-2, with unresolved D. Trimming pared 5 bases from V and 7 bases from J, leaving 11 bases between. Germline CDR1 and CDR2: MDHEN and SYDVKM. The CDR3 length is 12 residues. As DNA, the CDR3 is TGTGCCAGCAGTCTGGGTGTGGGTGGCTACACCTTC. As protein: CASSLGVGGYTF.

This clone was observed a handful of times. The chain couples TRBV7-8 to TRBJ2-2; 8 positions match TRBD1. V lost 8 bases to trimming and J lost 6 bases; unmatched junction nucleotides: 14. CDR1 and CDR2 from the germline V gene are SGHVS and FQNEAQ. This CDR3 contains 16 residues. The CDR3 sequence: CASARKDRDLPGELFF. Here the CDR3 DNA reads TGTGCCAGCGCTCGAAAGGACAGGGATCTCCCCGGGGAGCTGTTTTTT.

V gene TRBV27 combines with J gene TRBJ2-7; tentatively, D is TRBD1 (6 bases). Germline assignment: CDR1 MNHEY and CDR2 SMNVEV (reference sequence). Trimming left V 1 base short and J 5 bases short, with 15 bases between. The CDR3 consists of 15 residues. The chain's CDR3 is CASSLWGTGMDEQYF. CDR3 nucleotides: TGTGCCAGCAGTTTATGGGGCACAGGGATGGACGAGCAGTACTTC.

J is TRBJ1-2 and V is TRBV2; D is perhaps TRBD1 (6 bases). The CDR3 sequence is 15 residues long. Trimming removed 4 bases from V and 5 bases from J, with 17 bases in between. Germline-derived CDR1 and CDR2 are SNHLY and FYNNEI. The CDR3 DNA reads TGTGCCAGCAGTGTTATCGGGGGCACTGGGTATGGCTACACCTTC. Its translation is CASSVIGGTGYGYTF.

This rearrangement joins TRBV4-1 to TRBJ1-1, with TRBD1 as a possible D gene (5 bases). The CDR3 loop spans 19 amino acids. Trimming left V 1 base short and J 0 bases short, with 21 bases between. Per the germline V gene, CDR1 is MGHRA and CDR2 is YSYEKL. CDR3 nucleotides: TGCGCCAGCAGCCAAGTTGGTCCGGGGCCATGGAGTATGAACACTGAAGCTTTCTTT. Amino acid sequence: CASSQVGPGPWSMNTEAFF.

The chain is built from TRBV19 and TRBJ1-5; perhaps TRBD1 as D (5 bases). Trimming left V 9 bases short and J 7 bases short, with 13 bases between. The CDR3 length is 12 residues. Germline V gene sequence: CDR1 LNHDA, CDR2 SQIVND (reference sequence). This CDR3 reads CASRTGGQPQHF. Here the CDR3 DNA reads TGTGCCAGCCGGACGGGGGGGCAGCCCCAGCATTTT.

This sequence joins TRBV5-1 and TRBJ2-5; 8 bases map to TRBD1. Germline CDR1 reads SGHRS; CDR2 reads YFSETQ. There are 15 residues in the CDR3. V lost 4 bases and J lost 5; bases outside the gene matches: 10. The CDR3 sequence: CASSPGQARKETQYF. As DNA, the CDR3 is TGCGCCAGCAGCCCGGGACAGGCCCGTAAGGAGACCCAGTACTTC.